Detailed here is one TCR beta chain. These data originate in a study of blood T cell repertoires in COVID-19. Looking at the study overall: Acute and convalescent COVID-19 specimens originated in the United States, Italy and Spain. PBMCs, B-cell-depleted T cells, or T cells were the source of the cDNA or gDNA that made up the material.

In the study's own analysis: Quantification of nucleated cells was approximated via reference gene primer amplification. Clones were read by immunoSEQ multiplex PCR, and TCRdb kept only the in-frame ones, dropping some. The V and J calls and the clone size are those of that table, but D and trimming were determined from the DNA. The sample yields about 170,000 clones, around 85% seen once. The germline gives CDR1 MGHRA, CDR2 YSYEKL. Trimming removed 1 base at V and 6 bases at J, with 22 bases between. There are 18 residues in the CDR3. The origin of this receptor is a man aged 55 to 70 who had recovered from COVID-19. Material for sequencing was peripheral blood. J is TRBJ1-5 and V is TRBV4-1; D is unclear. CDR3 bases: TGCGCCAGCAGCCAAGGACGGCAGGAGGAACTCTCGGGTCAGCCCCAGCATTTT. This sequence encodes CASSQGRQEELSGQPQHF.